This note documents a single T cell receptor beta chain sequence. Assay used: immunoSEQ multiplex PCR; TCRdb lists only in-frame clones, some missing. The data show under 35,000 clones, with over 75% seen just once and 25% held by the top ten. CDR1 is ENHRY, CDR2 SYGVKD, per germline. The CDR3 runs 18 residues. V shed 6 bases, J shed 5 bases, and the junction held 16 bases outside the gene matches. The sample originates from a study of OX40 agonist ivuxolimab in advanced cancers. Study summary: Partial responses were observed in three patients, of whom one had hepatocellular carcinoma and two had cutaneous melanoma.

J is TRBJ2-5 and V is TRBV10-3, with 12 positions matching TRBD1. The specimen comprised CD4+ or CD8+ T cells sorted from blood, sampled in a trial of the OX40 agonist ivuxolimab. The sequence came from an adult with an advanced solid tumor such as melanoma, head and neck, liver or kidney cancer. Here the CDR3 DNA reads TGTGCCATCAGGGCCGGGACAGGGGGCGGGAGGCCGACGGAGACCCAGTACTTC. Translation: CAIRAGTGGGRPTETQYF.